A single sample gave rise to the 6 T cell receptor beta chains below, sequenced in a study of T cell responses to AZD1222 COVID-19 vaccine. Using immunoSEQ multiplex PCR, the repertoire was profiled, and TCRdb retains in-frame clones only, with some absent. The sample carries 200,000 or so clones, approximately 90% recorded once. Sequenced material: peripheral blood, taken on day 0 of AZD1222 vaccination. The receptor source for this set is an adult in good health.

V is TRBV5-1 and J is TRBJ1-2, with a weak D call TRBD1 (6 bases). This CDR3 comprises 13 residues. V lost 5 bases and J 2 bases, leaving 10 bases between the germline ends. CDR1 is SGHRS, CDR2 YFSETQ, per germline. CDR3 amino acids: CASSQGTNYGYTF. The CDR3 DNA sequence: TGCGCCAGCAGTCAGGGGACGAACTATGGCTACACCTTC. Together with reference TRBV5-1 and TRBJ1-2, the CDR3 gives the full variable domain: KAGVTQTPRYLIKTRGQQVTLSCSPISGHRSVSWYQQTPGQGLQFLFEYFSETQRNKGNFPGRFSGRQFSNSRSEMNVSTLELGDSALYLCASSQGTNYGYTFGSGTRLTVV.

This clone was observed a single time. V gene TRBV6-6 combines with J gene TRBJ1-5; 8 nucleotides align to TRBD1. The CDR3 contains 15 residues. Germline values: CDR1 MNHNY, CDR2 SVGAGI (reference sequence). The ends lost 5 bases at V and 6 bases at J; junction bases unmatched: 9. CDR3 DNA sequence: TGTGCCAGCAGTCATCCAACGGACAGGGCTCAGCCCCAGCATTTT. Translation gives CASSHPTDRAQPQHF.

CDR3 sequence: CASSPRGGDTYEQYF. The CDR3 region has the DNA TGTGCCAGCAGCCCTAGGGGCGGGGATACCTACGAGCAGTACTTC. The V call is TRBV7-2, the J call TRBJ2-7, with a tentative D call TRBD2 (6 bases). The V end was cut by 5 bases, the J end by 2 bases, with 16 bases between. Germline-derived CDR1 and CDR2 are SGHTA and FQGNSA. The CDR3 runs to 15 residues.

The V and J genes are TRBV7-2 and TRBJ2-3; D ambiguous. The CDR3 extends over 13 amino acids. The germline V and J ends were trimmed by 1 base and 8 bases, with 10 bases remaining between them. CDR1 and CDR2 from the germline V gene are SGHTA and FQGNSA. CDR3 protein: CASSLVALATQYF. CDR3 DNA: TGTGCCAGCAGCTTAGTTGCCCTGGCTACGCAGTATTTT.

V usage is TRBV2 and J usage is TRBJ1-2; the D is unclear. The germline V gene encodes CDR1 SNHLY and CDR2 FYNNEI. The V gene lost 8 bases and the J gene lost 7 bases, with 11 bases spanning the gap. This CDR3 region has 11 residues. CDR3 in amino acids: CASLAGRGYTF. The CDR3 nucleotides are TGTGCCAGCCTAGCGGGCCGTGGCTACACCTTC.

This chain joins TRBV18 and TRBJ2-5; D ambiguous. Germline V gene data show CDR1 as KGHSH and CDR2 as LQKENI. With 8 bases removed from V and 0 bases from J, the gap between germline ends came to 7 bases. This CDR3 is built from 12 residues. The CDR3 nucleotides read TGTGCCAGCACAACTCACCAAGAGACCCAGTACTTC. It specifies CASTTHQETQYF. The entire variable domain, with the rest obtained from reference TRBV18 and TRBJ2-5, is as follows: NAGVMQNPRHLVRRRGQEARLRCSPMKGHSHVYWYRQLPEEGLKFMVYLQKENIIDESGMPKERFSAEFPKEGPSILRIQQVVRGDSAAYFCASTTHQETQYFGPGTRLLVL.